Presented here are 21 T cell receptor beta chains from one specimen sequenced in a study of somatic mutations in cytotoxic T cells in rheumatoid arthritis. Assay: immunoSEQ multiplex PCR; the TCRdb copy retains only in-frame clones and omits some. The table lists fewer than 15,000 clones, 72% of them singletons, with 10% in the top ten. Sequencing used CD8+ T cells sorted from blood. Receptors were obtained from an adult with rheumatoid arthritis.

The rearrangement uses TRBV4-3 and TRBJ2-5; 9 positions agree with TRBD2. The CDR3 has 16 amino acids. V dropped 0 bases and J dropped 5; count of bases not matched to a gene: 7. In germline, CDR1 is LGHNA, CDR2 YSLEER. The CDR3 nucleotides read TGCGCCAGCAGCCAAGAGGCTAGCGGGGTAGGGGAGACCCAGTACTTC. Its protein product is CASSQEASGVGETQYF.

The CDR3 DNA follows: TGTGCCTGGAACAGGGGGGACAATGAGCAGTTCTTC. Its translation: CAWNRGDNEQFF. The chain carries TRBV30 and TRBJ2-1; 8 bases line up with TRBD1. The germline V gene encodes CDR1 GTSNPN and CDR2 SVGIG (reference sequence). The CDR3 has 12 amino acids. The trim removed 4 bases at V and 5 bases at J, leaving 1 base unmatched.

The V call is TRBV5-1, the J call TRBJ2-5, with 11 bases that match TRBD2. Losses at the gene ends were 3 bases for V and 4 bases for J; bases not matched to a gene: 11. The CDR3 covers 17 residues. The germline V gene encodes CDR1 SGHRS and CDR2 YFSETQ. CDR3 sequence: CASSWSLAGGPAETQYF. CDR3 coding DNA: TGCGCCAGCAGCTGGAGTCTAGCGGGGGGCCCCGCAGAGACCCAGTACTTC.

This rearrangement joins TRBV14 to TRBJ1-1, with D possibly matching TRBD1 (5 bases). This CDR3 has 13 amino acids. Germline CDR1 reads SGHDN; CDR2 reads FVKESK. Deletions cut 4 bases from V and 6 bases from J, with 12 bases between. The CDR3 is CASSRAGGAEAFF. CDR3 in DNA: TGTGCCAGCAGCCGAGCGGGGGGGGCTGAAGCTTTCTTT.

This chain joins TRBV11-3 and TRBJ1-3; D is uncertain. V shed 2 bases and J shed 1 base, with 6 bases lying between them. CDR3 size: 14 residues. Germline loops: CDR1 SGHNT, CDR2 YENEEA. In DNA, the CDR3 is TGTGCCAGCAGCTTATGGGATTCTGGAAACACCATATATTTT. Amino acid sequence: CASSLWDSGNTIYF.

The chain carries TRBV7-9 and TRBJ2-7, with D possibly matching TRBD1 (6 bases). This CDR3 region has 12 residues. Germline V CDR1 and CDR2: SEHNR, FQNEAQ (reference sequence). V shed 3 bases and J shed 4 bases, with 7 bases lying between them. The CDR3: CASSFRGYEQYF. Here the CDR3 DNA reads TGTGCCAGCAGCTTTAGGGGGTACGAGCAGTACTTC.

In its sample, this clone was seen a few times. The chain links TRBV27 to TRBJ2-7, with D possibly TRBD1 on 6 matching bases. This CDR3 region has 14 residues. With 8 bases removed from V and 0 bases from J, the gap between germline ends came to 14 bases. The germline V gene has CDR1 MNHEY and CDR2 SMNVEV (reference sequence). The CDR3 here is CASSGQTSSYEQYF. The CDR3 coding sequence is TGTGCCAGCTCTGGACAGACCAGCTCCTACGAGCAGTACTTC.

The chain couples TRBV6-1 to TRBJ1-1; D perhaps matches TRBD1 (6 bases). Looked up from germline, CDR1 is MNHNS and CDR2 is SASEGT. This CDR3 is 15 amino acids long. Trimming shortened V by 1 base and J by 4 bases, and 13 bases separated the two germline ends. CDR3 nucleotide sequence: TGTGCCAGCAGTGAAGAGTGGGGGCTGGGCACTGAAGCTTTCTTT. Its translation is CASSEEWGLGTEAFF.

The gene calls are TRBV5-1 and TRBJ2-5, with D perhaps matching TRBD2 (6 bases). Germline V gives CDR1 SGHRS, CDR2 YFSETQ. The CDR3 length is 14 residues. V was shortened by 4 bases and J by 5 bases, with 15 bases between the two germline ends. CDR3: CASSPTSLGETQYF. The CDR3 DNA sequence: TGCGCCAGCAGCCCCACTAGCCTTGGTGAGACCCAGTACTTC.

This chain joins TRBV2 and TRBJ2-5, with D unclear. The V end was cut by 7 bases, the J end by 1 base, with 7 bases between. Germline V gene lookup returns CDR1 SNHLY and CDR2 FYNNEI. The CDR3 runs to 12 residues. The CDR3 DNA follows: TGTGCCAGCACGCCGCCCCAAGAGACCCAGTACTTC. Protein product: CASTPPQETQYF.

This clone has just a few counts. CDR3 in amino acids: CASSVEWQNTEAFF. CDR3 nucleotide sequence: TGTGCCAGCAGCGTTGAATGGCAGAACACTGAAGCTTTCTTT. This sequence joins TRBV9 and TRBJ1-1, with D unresolved. V lost 2 bases and J 1 base, leaving 9 bases between the germline ends. The CDR3 contains 14 residues. Per germline, CDR1 SGDLS and CDR2 YYNGEE.

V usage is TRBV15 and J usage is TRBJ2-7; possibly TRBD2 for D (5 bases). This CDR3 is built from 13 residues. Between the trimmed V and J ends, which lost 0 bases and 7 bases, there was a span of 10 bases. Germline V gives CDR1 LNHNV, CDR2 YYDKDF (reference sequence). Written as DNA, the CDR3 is TGTGCCACCAGCAGAGATCACGGGAAGGAGCAGTACTTC. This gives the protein CATSRDHGKEQYF.

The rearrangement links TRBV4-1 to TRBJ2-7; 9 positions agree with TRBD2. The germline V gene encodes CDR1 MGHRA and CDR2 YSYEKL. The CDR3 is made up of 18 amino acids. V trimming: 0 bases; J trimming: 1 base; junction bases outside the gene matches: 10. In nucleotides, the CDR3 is TGCGCCAGCAGCCAAGATGGGCGGGGGGGCCACAGTTCCTACGAGCAGTACTTC. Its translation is CASSQDGRGGHSSYEQYF.

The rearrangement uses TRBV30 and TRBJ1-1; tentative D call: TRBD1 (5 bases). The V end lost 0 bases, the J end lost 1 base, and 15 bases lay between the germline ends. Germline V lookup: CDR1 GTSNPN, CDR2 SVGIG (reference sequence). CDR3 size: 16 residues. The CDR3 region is CAWSVPTPRGNTEAFF. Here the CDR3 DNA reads TGTGCCTGGAGTGTACCCACACCGAGGGGGAACACTGAAGCTTTCTTT. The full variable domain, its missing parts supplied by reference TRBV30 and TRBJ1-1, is SQTIHQWPATLVQPVGSPLSLECTVEGTSNPNLYWYRQAAGRGLQLLFYSVGIGQISSEVPQNLSASRPQDRQFILSSKKLLLSDSGFYLCAWSVPTPRGNTEAFFGQGTRLTVV.

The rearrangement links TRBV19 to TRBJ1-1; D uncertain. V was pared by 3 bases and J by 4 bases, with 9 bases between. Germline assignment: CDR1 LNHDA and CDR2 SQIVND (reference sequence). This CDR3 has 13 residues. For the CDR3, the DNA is TGTGCCAGTAGTATCGTAGGGCCCACTGAAGCTTTCTTT. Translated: CASSIVGPTEAFF.

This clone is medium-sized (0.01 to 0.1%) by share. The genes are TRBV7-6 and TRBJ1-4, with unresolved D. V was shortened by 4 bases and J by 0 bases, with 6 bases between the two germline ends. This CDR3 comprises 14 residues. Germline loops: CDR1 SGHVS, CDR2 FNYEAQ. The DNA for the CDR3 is TGTGCCAGCAGCTATGGGACAACTAATGAAAAACTGTTTTTT. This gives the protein CASSYGTTNEKLFF.

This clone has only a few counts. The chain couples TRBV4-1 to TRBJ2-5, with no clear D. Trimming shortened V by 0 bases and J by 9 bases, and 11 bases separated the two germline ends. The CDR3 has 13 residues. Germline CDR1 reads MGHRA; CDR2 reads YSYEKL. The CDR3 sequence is CASSQEMVDSQYF. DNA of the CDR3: TGCGCCAGCAGCCAAGAAATGGTCGACTCCCAGTACTTC.

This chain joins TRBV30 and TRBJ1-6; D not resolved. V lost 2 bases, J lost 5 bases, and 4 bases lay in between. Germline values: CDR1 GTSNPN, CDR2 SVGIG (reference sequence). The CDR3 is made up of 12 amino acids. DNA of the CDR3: TGTGCCTGGAGTCCGGATAATTCACCCCTCCACTTT. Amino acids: CAWSPDNSPLHF.

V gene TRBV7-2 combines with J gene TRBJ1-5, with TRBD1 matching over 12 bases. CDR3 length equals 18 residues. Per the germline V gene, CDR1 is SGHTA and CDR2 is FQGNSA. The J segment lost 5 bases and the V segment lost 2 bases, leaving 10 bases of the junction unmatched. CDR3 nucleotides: TGTGCCAGCAGCTTAACCATCCGGGACAGGGGGCGGGATCAGCCCCAGCATTTT. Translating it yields CASSLTIRDRGRDQPQHF. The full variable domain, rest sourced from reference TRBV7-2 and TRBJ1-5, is GAGVSQSPSNKVTEKGKDVELRCDPISGHTALYWYRQSLGQGLEFLIYFQGNSAPDKSGLPSDRFSAERTGGSVSTLTIQRTQQEDSAVYLCASSLTIRDRGRDQPQHFGDGTRLSIL.

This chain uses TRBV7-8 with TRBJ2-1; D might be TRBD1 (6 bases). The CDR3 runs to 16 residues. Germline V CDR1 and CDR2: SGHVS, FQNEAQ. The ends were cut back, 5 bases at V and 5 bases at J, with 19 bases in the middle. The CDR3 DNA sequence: TGTGCCAGCAGCCCAGCCCCCACAGGGCAGAACAATGAGCAGTTCTTC. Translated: CASSPAPTGQNNEQFF.

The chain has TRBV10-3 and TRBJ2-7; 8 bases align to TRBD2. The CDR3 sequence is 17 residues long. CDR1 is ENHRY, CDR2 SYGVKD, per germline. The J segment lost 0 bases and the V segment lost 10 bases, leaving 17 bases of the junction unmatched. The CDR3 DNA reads TGTGCCACCGACACTACTACGGGGGGGCTTGTCTCCTACGAGCAGTACTTC. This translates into CATDTTTGGLVSYEQYF.